Listed below are T cell receptor beta chains from one sample, sequenced in a study of early T cells in non-severe SARS-CoV-2 infection. Using its own MiXCR run on the 5' RACE reads, TCRdb lists one record per CDR3 protein. This sample has some 22,000 distinct CDR3 sequences, with approximately 5% found just once. Sequenced sample: whole blood. Every receptor here comes from an adult who was a healthcare worker with PCR-confirmed SARS-CoV-2 infection or an uninfected control (not recorded which). Both conserved end residues are part of each CDR3. Each record gives: clone size, V gene, J gene, D gene, CDR3 DNA, CDR3 protein. A D gene is named only where the DNA matches it firmly. Clone size appears in some rows only: once, few, many, or a class for an expanded clone.

size: many; V: TRBV18; J: TRBJ2-7; D: TRBD2; DNA: TGTGCCAGCTCACCACGACTAGCGGGGGTTAACTACGAGCAGTACTTC; CDR3: CASSPRLAGVNYEQYF
size: few; V: TRBV7-9; J: TRBJ2-1; D: TRBD2; DNA: TGTGCCAGCACCTCCCCGCTAGCGGGTCCCAATGAGCAGTTCTTC; CDR3: CASTSPLAGPNEQFF
size: medium-sized; V: TRBV4-1; J: TRBJ1-2; D: -; DNA: TGCGCCAGCAGCCAAAGAGGGACCCTCTATGGCTACACCTTC; CDR3: CASSQRGTLYGYTF
size: medium-sized; V: TRBV21-1; J: TRBJ2-7; D: -; DNA: TGTGCCAGCAGCAAAGGGCTCGGACAGTCCTCCTACGAGCAGTACTTC; CDR3: CASSKGLGQSSYEQYF
size: many; V: TRBV9; J: TRBJ1-6; D: TRBD1; DNA: TGTGCCAGCAGGGCCGCGCAGGGGGTGGATTCACCCCTCCACTTT; CDR3: CASRAAQGVDSPLHF
size: medium-sized; V: TRBV7-9; J: TRBJ1-5; D: -; DNA: TGTGCCAGCAGCCTACAGGGCTACAATCAGCCCCAGCATTTT; CDR3: CASSLQGYNQPQHF
size: many; V: TRBV4-1; J: TRBJ2-5; D: TRBD2; DNA: TGCGCCAGCAGCCTCGATGTACCCCCGGGACTACCAGATCAAGAGACCCAGTACTTC; CDR3: CASSLDVPPGLPDQETQYF
size: many; V: TRBV5-1; J: TRBJ1-5; D: -; DNA: TGCGCCAGCAGCCCTACTGGGGAGAGCAATCAGCCCCAGCATTTT; CDR3: CASSPTGESNQPQHF
size: medium-sized; V: TRBV28; J: TRBJ1-6; D: -; DNA: TGTGCCAGCAGTCGCCCGTCGGGGTCCTCCTATAATTCACCCCTCCACTTT; CDR3: CASSRPSGSSYNSPLHF
size: many; V: TRBV28; J: TRBJ1-5; D: TRBD1; DNA: TGTGCCAGCATCTCCGGGACAGGGGAAGTTACCCAGCCCCAGCATTTT; CDR3: CASISGTGEVTQPQHF
size: -; V: TRBV4-1; J: TRBJ1-4; D: -; DNA: TGCGCCAGCAGCGGTCTACGGCCTGTGGAAGAAAAACTGTTTTTT; CDR3: CASSGLRPVEEKLFF
size: -; V: TRBV20-1; J: TRBJ1-5; D: TRBD1; DNA: TGCAGTGCTGCCACCTCCGGACAGGCCAATCAGCCCCAGCATTTT; CDR3: CSAATSGQANQPQHF
size: many; V: TRBV28; J: TRBJ1-1; D: -; DNA: TGTGGGGCGTTTCGGGTGAACACTGAAGCTTTCTTT; CDR3: CGAFRVNTEAFF
size: few; V: TRBV11-2; J: TRBJ2-7; D: -; DNA: TGTGCCAGCAGCCCCGGTGGCACCGCCGGACAGTACTTC; CDR3: CASSPGGTAGQYF
size: few; V: TRBV6-6; J: TRBJ2-3; D: TRBD2; DNA: TGTGCCAGCAGTTACTCGATAGTAGCGGGGACGAGCACAGATACGCAGTATTTT; CDR3: CASSYSIVAGTSTDTQYF
size: many; V: TRBV4-1; J: TRBJ1-6; D: -; DNA: TGCGCCAGCAGCCAAGACGGGCCCAACCCGTCCTATAATTCACCCCTCCACTTT; CDR3: CASSQDGPNPSYNSPLHF
size: many; V: TRBV18; J: TRBJ2-5; D: -; DNA: TGTGCCAGCTCACCGCAGAGGGAGACCCAGTACTTC; CDR3: CASSPQRETQYF
size: many; V: TRBV5-4; J: TRBJ2-5; D: TRBD2; DNA: TGTGCCAGCAGCGGGCGAGCGGGGCAAGAGACCCAGTACTTC; CDR3: CASSGRAGQETQYF
size: few; V: TRBV6-6; J: TRBJ2-3; D: -; DNA: TGTGCCAGCAGTCGACAGAGCACAGATACGCAGTATTTT; CDR3: CASSRQSTDTQYF
size: many; V: TRBV11-2; J: TRBJ2-3; D: -; DNA: TGTGCCAGCAGCGACAGGACTAGCACAGATACGCAGTATTTT; CDR3: CASSDRTSTDTQYF
size: -; V: TRBV19; J: TRBJ1-1; D: -; DNA: TGTGCCAGTAGTATAATCGGACAGCCTAATGAAGCTTTCTTT; CDR3: CASSIIGQPNEAFF
size: -; V: TRBV18; J: TRBJ2-7; D: -; DNA: TGTGCCAGCTCACCACCGGTAGCTACCTACGAGCAGTACTTC; CDR3: CASSPPVATYEQYF
size: -; V: TRBV7-2; J: TRBJ2-7; D: -; DNA: TGTGCCAGCAGCTTACTATCAGCTACGAACGAGCAGTACTTC; CDR3: CASSLLSATNEQYF
size: few; V: TRBV24-1; J: TRBJ2-3; D: -; DNA: TGTGCCACCAGTGTAGGGTCTCAAGATACGCAGTATTTT; CDR3: CATSVGSQDTQYF
size: -; V: TRBV7-6; J: TRBJ2-1; D: -; DNA: TGTGCCAGCAGCCTGAGGACTTCCTACAATGAGCAGTTCTTC; CDR3: CASSLRTSYNEQFF
size: few; V: TRBV5-1; J: TRBJ1-1; D: TRBD1; DNA: TGCGCCAGCAGCTTGACAGGGGCGAACACTGAAGCTTTCTTT; CDR3: CASSLTGANTEAFF
size: many; V: TRBV5-1; J: TRBJ1-1; D: -; DNA: TGCGCCAGCAGCTTCAAGAACACTGAAGCTTTCTTT; CDR3: CASSFKNTEAFF
size: -; V: TRBV7-8; J: TRBJ2-4; D: TRBD1; DNA: TGTGCCAGCAGCGTAGTCTTCAACAGGGGGCGAGCCAAAAACATTCAGTACTTC; CDR3: CASSVVFNRGRAKNIQYF
size: many; V: TRBV20-1; J: TRBJ2-3; D: TRBD2; DNA: TGCAGTGCTAGTATTAGCGGGGGGTTCCCAGATACGCAGTATTTT; CDR3: CSASISGGFPDTQYF
size: -; V: TRBV12-3/TRBV12-4; J: TRBJ2-3; D: -; DNA: TGTGCCAGCCTCCGGGGGGCCCGGTCGCGCACAGATACGCAGTATTTT; CDR3: CASLRGARSRTDTQYF
size: many; V: TRBV7-9; J: TRBJ2-5; D: TRBD2; DNA: TGTGCCAGCAGCTTTTATACGGGGGGTGTTGAGACCCAGTACTTC; CDR3: CASSFYTGGVETQYF
size: many; V: TRBV20-1; J: TRBJ1-5; D: -; DNA: TGCAGTGCTAAGCAGGGAGGTCAGCCCCAGCATTTT; CDR3: CSAKQGGQPQHF
size: many; V: TRBV18; J: TRBJ2-2; D: -; DNA: TGTGCCAGCTCACCAGTGGGAGTCGGGGAGCTGTTTTTT; CDR3: CASSPVGVGELFF
size: many; V: TRBV5-1; J: TRBJ2-7; D: -; DNA: TGCGCCAGTTGGATAGGACAGGAGCAGTACTTC; CDR3: CASWIGQEQYF
size: many; V: TRBV4-1; J: TRBJ2-3; D: TRBD1; DNA: TGCGCCAGCAGCCAGGAAAACAGGGGGCGATCCCCGGATACGCAGTATTTT; CDR3: CASSQENRGRSPDTQYF
size: many; V: TRBV7-7; J: TRBJ2-1; D: -; DNA: TGTGCTAGCAGCTTAGATGTTGGCGGCGAGTACAATGAGCAGTTCTTC; CDR3: CASSLDVGGEYNEQFF
size: once; V: TRBV7-7; J: TRBJ2-5; D: -; DNA: TGTGCTAGCAGCTTAGGGCGGACAGCGGCCCAAGAGACCCAGTACTTC; CDR3: CASSLGRTAAQETQYF
size: medium-sized; V: TRBV6-1; J: TRBJ2-2; D: TRBD1; DNA: TGTGCCAGCAGTGTCCCCGGGACAGCATACCTGGGGGACACCGGGGAGCTGTTTTTT; CDR3: CASSVPGTAYLGDTGELFF
size: many; V: TRBV3-1; J: TRBJ2-3; D: TRBD1; DNA: TGTGCCAGCAGCCGGGGACAGAGGCCCTACACAGATACGCAGTATTTT; CDR3: CASSRGQRPYTDTQYF